This record covers a single T cell receptor beta chain. The source of the sample is a study of shared clonotypes between healthy human individuals. This CDR3 is built from 15 residues. With V trimmed by 3 bases and J by 7 bases, 11 bases remained unmatched. Germline V gene lookup returns CDR1 SGDLS and CDR2 YYNGEE. Generated by immunoSEQ multiplex PCR, the TCRdb table keeps only in-frame clones and is missing some. The table shows roughly 2.2 million clones, with about 90% occurring only once. The sample comprised naive CD4+ T cells from PBMCs. Documented subset: CD45RA+ positively selected. The chain joins TRBV9 to TRBJ1-2; 8 bases are shared with TRBD1. This TCR derives from a man between 18 and 35 years old in good health. Some clones in this sample may be carry-over from other donors' samples. CDR3 in amino acids: CASSGQGAGFLGYTF. The CDR3 coding sequence is TGTGCCAGCAGCGGTCAGGGGGCCGGTTTTCTTGGCTACACCTTC.